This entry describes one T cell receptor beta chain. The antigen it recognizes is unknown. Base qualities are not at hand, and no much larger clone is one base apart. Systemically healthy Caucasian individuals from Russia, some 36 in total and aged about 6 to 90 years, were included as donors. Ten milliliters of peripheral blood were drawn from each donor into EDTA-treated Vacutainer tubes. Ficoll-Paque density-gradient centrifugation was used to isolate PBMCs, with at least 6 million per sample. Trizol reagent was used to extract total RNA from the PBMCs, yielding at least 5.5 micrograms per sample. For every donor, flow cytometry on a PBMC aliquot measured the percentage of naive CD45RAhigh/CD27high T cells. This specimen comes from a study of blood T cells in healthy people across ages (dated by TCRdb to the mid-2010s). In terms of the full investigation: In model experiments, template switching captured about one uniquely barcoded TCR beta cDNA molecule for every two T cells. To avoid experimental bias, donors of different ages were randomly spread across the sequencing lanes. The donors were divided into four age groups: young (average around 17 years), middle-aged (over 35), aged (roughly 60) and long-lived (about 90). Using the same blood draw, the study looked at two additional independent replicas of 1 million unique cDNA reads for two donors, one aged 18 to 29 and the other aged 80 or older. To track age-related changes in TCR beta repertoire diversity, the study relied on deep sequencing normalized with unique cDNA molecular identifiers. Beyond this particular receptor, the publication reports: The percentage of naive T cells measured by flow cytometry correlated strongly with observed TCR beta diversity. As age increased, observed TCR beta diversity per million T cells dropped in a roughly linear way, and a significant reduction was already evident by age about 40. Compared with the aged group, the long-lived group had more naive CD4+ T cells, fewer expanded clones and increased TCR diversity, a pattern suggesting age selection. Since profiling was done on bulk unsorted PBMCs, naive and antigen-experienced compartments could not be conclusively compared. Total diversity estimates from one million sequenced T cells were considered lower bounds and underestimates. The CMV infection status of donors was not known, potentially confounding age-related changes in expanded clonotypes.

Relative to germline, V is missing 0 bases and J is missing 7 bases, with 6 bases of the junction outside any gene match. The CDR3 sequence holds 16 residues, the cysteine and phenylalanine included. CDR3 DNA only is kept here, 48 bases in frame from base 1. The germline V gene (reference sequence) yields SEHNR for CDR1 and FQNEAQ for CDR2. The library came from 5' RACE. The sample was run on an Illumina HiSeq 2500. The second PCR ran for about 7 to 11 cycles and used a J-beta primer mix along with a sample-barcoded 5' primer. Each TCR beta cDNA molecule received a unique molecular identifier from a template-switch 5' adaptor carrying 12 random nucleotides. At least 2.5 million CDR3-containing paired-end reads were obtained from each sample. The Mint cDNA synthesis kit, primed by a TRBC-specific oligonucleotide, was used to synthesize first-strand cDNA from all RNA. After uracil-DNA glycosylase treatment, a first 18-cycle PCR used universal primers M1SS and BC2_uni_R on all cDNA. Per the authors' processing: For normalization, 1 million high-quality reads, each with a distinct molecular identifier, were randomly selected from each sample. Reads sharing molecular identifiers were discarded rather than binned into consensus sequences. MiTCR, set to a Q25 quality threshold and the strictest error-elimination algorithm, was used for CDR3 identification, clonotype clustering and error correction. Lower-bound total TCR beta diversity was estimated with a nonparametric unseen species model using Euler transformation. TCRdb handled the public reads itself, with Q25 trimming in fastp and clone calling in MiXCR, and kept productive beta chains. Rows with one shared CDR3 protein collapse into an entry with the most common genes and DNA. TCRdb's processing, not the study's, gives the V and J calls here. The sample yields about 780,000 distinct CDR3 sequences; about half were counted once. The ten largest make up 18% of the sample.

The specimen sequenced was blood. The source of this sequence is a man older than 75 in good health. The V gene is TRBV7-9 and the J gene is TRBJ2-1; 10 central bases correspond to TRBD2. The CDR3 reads CASSLASSGSMNEQFF. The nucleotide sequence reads TGTGCCAGCAGCTTAGCCTCTAGCGGGAGTATGAATGAGCAGTTCTTC. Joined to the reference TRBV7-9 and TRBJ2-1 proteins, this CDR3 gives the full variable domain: DTGVSQNPRHKITKRGQNVTFRCDPISEHNRLYWYRQTLGQGPEFLTYFQNEAQLEKSRLLSDRFSAERPKGSFSTLEIQRTEQGDSAMYLCASSLASSGSMNEQFFGPGTRLTVL.